The 7 T cell receptor beta chains in this list originate from one sample, sequenced in a study of cytomegalovirus exposure and HLA in healthy donors (dated 2017 in TCRdb). Library creation used the immunoSEQ multiplex PCR assay. For the multiplex PCR, a mixture combining 60 forward primers for TCR Vbeta segments and 13 reverse primers for TCR Jbeta segments was used. TCRdb limited this immuneACCESS table to in-frame rearrangements with V and J called. A share of clones is missing; checked studies link under half to unresolved V genes, and the rest is unexplained. For this sample the table gives about 280,000 clones, of which around 90% were detected only once. The top ten clones comprise more than 2% of the sample. The sample consisted of PBMCs. These receptors came from a woman aged 18-29 years in good health and CMV-seronegative.

The chain is built from TRBV2 and TRBJ1-5, with D tentatively TRBD1 (5 bases). Trimming took off 5 bases at V and 4 bases at J, with 18 bases between the two ends. The CDR3 has 16 residues. CDR1 and CDR2 (germline): SNHLY, FYNNEI. The CDR3 DNA follows: TGTGCCAGCAGTTTACCAACAGCGTCAGGGAATCAGCCCCAGCATTTT. Encoded protein: CASSLPTASGNQPQHF.

J is TRBJ1-1 and V is TRBV10-3; TRBD1 matches 7 bases. The germline V gene has CDR1 ENHRY and CDR2 SYGVKD. The CDR3 has 13 amino acids. V was clipped by 9 bases and J by 2 bases; unmatched bases: 6. The CDR3 DNA is TGTGCCATTCGGGACAGCCCCAACACTGAAGCTTTCTTT. It specifies CAIRDSPNTEAFF.

The chain is built from TRBV7-8 and TRBJ2-1; 7 positions match TRBD2. Looked up from germline, CDR1 is SGHVS and CDR2 is FQNEAQ. The J segment lost 5 bases and the V segment lost 1 base, leaving 2 bases of the junction unmatched. This CDR3 has 14 residues. The CDR3 loop reads CASSLELAHNEQFF. In nucleotides, the CDR3 is TGTGCCAGCAGCTTAGAACTAGCGCACAATGAGCAGTTCTTC.

V usage is TRBV29-1 and J usage is TRBJ1-1; D uncertain. Trimming removed 6 bases from V and 10 bases from J, with 18 bases in between. Germline values: CDR1 SQVTM, CDR2 ANQGSEA. This CDR3 contains 12 residues. For the CDR3, the DNA is TGCAGCGTCGCAACGACACTGGTAGGAGCTTTCTTT. This codes for CSVATTLVGAFF.

The chain combines TRBV11-2 with TRBJ1-4; the D is unclear. V lost 6 bases, J lost 4 bases, and 12 bases lay in between. Per germline, CDR1 SGHAT and CDR2 FQNNGV. The CDR3 length is 14 residues. CDR3 sequence (DNA): TGTGCCAGCAGGGCCGCGGGGTATAATGAAAAACTGTTTTTT. Translation: CASRAAGYNEKLFF. Supplemented by reference TRBV11-2 and TRBJ1-4, the full variable domain reads EAGVAQSPRYKIIEKRQSVAFWCNPISGHATLYWYQQILGQGPKLLIQFQNNGVVDDSQLPKDRFSAERLKGVDSTLKIQPAKLEDSAVYLCASRAAGYNEKLFFGSGTQLSVL.

This clone was seen only a few times. V gene TRBV5-4 combines with J gene TRBJ1-2; D is unresolved. The CDR3 extends over 12 amino acids. Germline V gene sequence: CDR1 SGHNT, CDR2 YYREEE (reference sequence). V dropped 4 bases and J dropped 7 bases, with 11 bases sitting between them. The chain's CDR3 is CASSPEAGGYTF. The CDR3 DNA reads as TGTGCCAGCAGCCCTGAGGCTGGTGGCTACACCTTC.

This chain links TRBV7-9 with TRBJ1-1, with D perhaps matching TRBD1 (5 bases). V was pared by 1 base and J by 4 bases, with 13 bases between. Germline CDR1 reads SEHNR; CDR2 reads FQNEAQ (reference sequence). CDR3 length equals 15 residues. The CDR3 protein is CASSLVRGSGTEAFF. The CDR3 nucleotides are TGTGCCAGCAGCTTAGTGCGGGGGTCAGGCACTGAAGCTTTCTTT.